This T cell receptor beta chain was captured in a study of T cells expressing NK-cell markers. Germline V CDR1 and CDR2: LGHNA, YNFKEQ. The CDR3 totals 18 residues. TCRdb processed the 5' RACE reads again and assigns one entry to each CDR3 protein, with no DNA. This table lists some 460,000 distinct CDR3 sequences. This sequence originates from a woman aged 45 to 65 in good health. Sequencing used blood T cells: a sorted CD56 or NKG2C T cell subset, CD4+ or CD8+ T cells, or bulk PBMC T cells (not recorded which). The V call is TRBV4-2, the J call TRBJ1-1. The CDR3 is CASSLSPPRVGIGTEAFF.